This paragraph reports one T cell receptor (beta chain). The record originates from a study of cytomegalovirus exposure and HLA in healthy donors. PCR used 60 Vbeta primers and 13 Jbeta primers. Sequencing was performed with immunoSEQ multiplex PCR; in TCRdb, only in-frame clones are kept and a portion is missing. The sample consists of approximately 130,000 clones, about 78% of them appearing once. Everyone who donated was a healthy bone marrow donor. The TCR originated in a man aged 50 to 60 in good health and CMV-seropositive. The sample was PBMCs.

This CDR3 reads CASSQELSGSFREQFF. CDR3 nucleotide sequence: TGCGCCAGCAGCCAAGAGTTGAGCGGGAGCTTTCGTGAGCAGTTCTTC. This chain joins TRBV4-3 and TRBJ2-1; TRBD2 aligns across 8 bases. The CDR3 spans 16 residues. Germline values: CDR1 LGHNA, CDR2 YSLEER. Losses at the gene ends were 0 bases for V and 9 bases for J; bases not matched to a gene: 10.